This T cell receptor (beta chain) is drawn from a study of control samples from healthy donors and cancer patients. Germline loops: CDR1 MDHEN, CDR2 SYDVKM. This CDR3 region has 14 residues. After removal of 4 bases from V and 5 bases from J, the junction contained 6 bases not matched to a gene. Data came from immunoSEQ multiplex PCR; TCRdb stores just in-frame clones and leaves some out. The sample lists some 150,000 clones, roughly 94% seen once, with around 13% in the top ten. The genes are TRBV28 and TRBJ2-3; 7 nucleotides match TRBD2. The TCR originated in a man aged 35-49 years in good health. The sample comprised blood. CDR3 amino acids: CASSWGGTEDTQYF. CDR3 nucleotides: TGTGCCAGCAGTTGGGGGGGTACGGAAGATACGCAGTATTTT.